A single sample gave rise to the 25 T cell receptor beta chains below, sequenced in a study of OX40 agonist ivuxolimab in advanced cancers. The protocol was immunoSEQ multiplex PCR, while the TCRdb copy is restricted to in-frame clones and leaves out a portion. In the table there are around 51,000 clones, more than 65% of which are singletons. Sequences were derived from CD4+ or CD8+ T cells sorted from blood, sampled in a trial of the OX40 agonist ivuxolimab. These receptors all come from an adult with an advanced solid tumor such as melanoma, head and neck, liver or kidney cancer.

V gene TRBV2 combines with J gene TRBJ1-4; tentatively, D is TRBD1 (5 bases). The ends were cut back, 6 bases at V and 1 base at J, with 15 bases in the middle. CDR3 size: 16 residues. Germline lookup yields CDR1 SNHLY and CDR2 FYNNEI. CDR3: CASRRAGPGTNEKLFF. Here the CDR3 DNA reads TGTGCCAGCAGGCGGGCAGGGCCTGGAACTAATGAAAAACTGTTTTTT. Combining the CDR3 with reference TRBV2 and TRBJ1-4 gives the whole variable domain EPEVTQTPSHQVTQMGQEVILRCVPISNHLYFYWYRQILGQKVEFLVSFYNNEISEKSEIFDDQFSVERPDGSNFTLKIRSTKLEDSAMYFCASRRAGPGTNEKLFFGSGTQLSVL.

This clone was seen more than once but under ten times. The V call is TRBV7-9, the J call TRBJ1-6, with 7 nucleotides matching TRBD1. The CDR3 is made up of 14 amino acids. Germline lookup yields CDR1 SEHNR and CDR2 FQNEAQ (reference sequence). V lost 4 bases to trimming and J lost 8 bases; unmatched junction nucleotides: 5. The CDR3 sequence: CASSSTGFYSPLHF. The CDR3 DNA sequence: TGTGCCAGCAGCTCGACAGGGTTCTATTCACCCCTCCACTTT.

This clone appeared a single time. The chain employs TRBV7-2 and TRBJ1-1; TRBD1 aligns across 7 bases. CDR1 is SGHTA and CDR2 is FQGNSA in the germline V gene. The V and J ends lost 5 bases and 0 bases, in that order; junction bases with no gene match: 6. This CDR3 comprises 15 residues. The CDR3 DNA is TGTGCCAGCAGCCTGCGGACAGGACTGAACACTGAAGCTTTCTTT. This sequence encodes CASSLRTGLNTEAFF.

The rearrangement uses TRBV4-1 and TRBJ2-7, with D perhaps TRBD1 (6 bases). This CDR3 has 16 residues. Germline V gene lookup returns CDR1 MGHRA and CDR2 YSYEKL. V lost 0 bases to trimming and J lost 0 bases, with 12 bases between them. CDR3 in amino acids: CASSQDWTVFSYEQYF. CDR3 DNA: TGCGCCAGCAGCCAAGATTGGACAGTTTTCTCCTACGAGCAGTACTTC.

This chain uses TRBV7-9 with TRBJ1-4; D is perhaps TRBD1 (5 bases). Germline lookup yields CDR1 SEHNR and CDR2 FQNEAQ (reference sequence). With 2 bases removed from V and 3 bases from J, the gap between germline ends came to 10 bases. The CDR3 sequence is 15 residues long. The CDR3 region is CASSLFWTSNEKLFF. The DNA for the CDR3 is TGTGCCAGCAGCTTATTCTGGACATCTAATGAAAAACTGTTTTTT. Full variable domain (outside the CDR3, taken from reference TRBV7-9 and TRBJ1-4): DTGVSQNPRHKITKRGQNVTFRCDPISEHNRLYWYRQTLGQGPEFLTYFQNEAQLEKSRLLSDRFSAERPKGSFSTLEIQRTEQGDSAMYLCASSLFWTSNEKLFFGSGTQLSVL.

V gene TRBV5-1 combines with J gene TRBJ1-6; a weak D match, TRBD1 (5 bases). The V gene lost 0 bases and the J gene lost 8 bases, with 9 bases spanning the gap. This CDR3 contains 14 residues. Germline lookup yields CDR1 SGHRS and CDR2 YFSETQ. CDR3 DNA: TGCGCCAGCAGCTTGGAAGCAGGGTATTCACCCCTCCACTTT. Protein sequence: CASSLEAGYSPLHF.

The chain joins TRBV7-3 to TRBJ2-6; TRBD1 might be the D (6 bases). The germline CDR1 and CDR2 sequences are SGHTA and FQGTGA. CDR3 size: 18 residues. The V end was cut by 4 bases, the J end by 2 bases, with 18 bases between. The CDR3 DNA sequence: TGTGCCAGCAGCTGGGACACACGAATCGGGGCTGGGGCCAACGTCCTGACTTTC. Encoded protein: CASSWDTRIGAGANVLTF.

This chain connects TRBV19 to TRBJ2-7; D may be TRBD1 (7 bases). The CDR3 is 14 residues long. CDR1 is LNHDA, CDR2 SQIVND, per germline (reference sequence). With 10 bases removed from V and 2 bases from J, the gap between germline ends came to 18 bases. The CDR3 loop reads CANRGGTAPYEQYF. The CDR3 nucleotides read TGTGCCAACAGAGGCGGGACAGCACCCTACGAGCAGTACTTC. Together with reference TRBV19 and TRBJ2-7, the CDR3 gives the full variable domain: DGGITQSPKYLFRKEGQNVTLSCEQNLNHDAMYWYRQDPGQGLRLIYYSQIVNDFQKGDIAEGYSVSREKKESFPLTVTSAQKNPTAFYLCANRGGTAPYEQYFGPGTRLTVT.

The chain carries TRBV7-7 and TRBJ2-3, with 9 nucleotides matching TRBD1. Trimming cost V 5 bases and J 1 base; bases outside gene matches: 4. This CDR3 contains 15 residues. Germline V CDR1 and CDR2: SSHAT, FNYEAQ (reference sequence). CDR3 nucleotides: TGTGCCAGCAGCCGGACAGGGGATCGCACAGATACGCAGTATTTT. Translation gives CASSRTGDRTDTQYF.

This rearrangement joins TRBV6-4 to TRBJ1-6; no firm D call. The V and J ends lost 6 bases and 2 bases respectively, with 8 bases between them. The length of the CDR3 is 14 residues. CDR1 is MRHNA, CDR2 SNTAGT, per germline. CDR3 DNA: TGTGCCAGCAGGGGTAGGGCCTATAATTCACCCCTCCACTTT. Protein: CASRGRAYNSPLHF.

This chain joins TRBV11-2 and TRBJ2-2; D remains unclear. The CDR3 has 15 residues. Deletions cut 2 bases from V and 5 bases from J, with 12 bases between. Per the germline V gene, CDR1 is SGHAT and CDR2 is FQNNGV. Here the CDR3 reads CASSLIPGWTGELFF. CDR3 nucleotides: TGTGCCAGCAGCTTAATTCCCGGATGGACCGGGGAGCTGTTTTTT.

This sequence joins TRBV7-9 and TRBJ1-1, with 7 bases aligning to TRBD1. The CDR3 has 17 residues. Germline V gene data show CDR1 as SEHNR and CDR2 as FQNEAQ (reference sequence). Trimming removed 5 bases from V and 0 bases from J; junction bases left unmatched: 12. CDR3 residues: CASSHFPGQPMNTEAFF. The CDR3 nucleotides are TGTGCCAGCAGCCATTTCCCGGGACAGCCCATGAACACTGAAGCTTTCTTT.

CDR3 sequence (DNA): TGTGCCAGCAGCGTGACAGGCATGGATTCACCCCTCCACTTT. Residues: CASSVTGMDSPLHF. The chain employs TRBV9 and TRBJ1-6; TRBD1 is a possible D gene (6 bases). This CDR3 is built from 14 residues. Trimming took 2 bases from V and 8 from J, leaving 11 bases between them. Per the germline V gene, CDR1 is SGDLS and CDR2 is YYNGEE. Supplemented by reference TRBV9 and TRBJ1-6, the full variable domain reads DSGVTQTPKHLITATGQRVTLRCSPRSGDLSVYWYQQSLDQGLQFLIQYYNGEERAKGNILERFSAQQFPDLHSELNLSSLELGDSALYFCASSVTGMDSPLHFGNGTRLTVT.

This chain connects TRBV9 to TRBJ1-5, with TRBD1 matching over 10 bases. This CDR3 has 16 amino acids. Germline assignment: CDR1 SGDLS and CDR2 YYNGEE. Trimming took 3 bases from V and 4 from J; bases not matched to a gene: 7. The CDR3 spells CASSAWDRGLNQPQHF. As DNA, the CDR3 is TGTGCCAGCAGCGCGTGGGACAGGGGTTTAAATCAGCCCCAGCATTTT.

V and J are TRBV6-5 and TRBJ1-5; D gene unclear. V was shortened by 0 bases and J by 3 bases, with 9 bases between the two germline ends. The CDR3 is 15 amino acids. Germline-derived CDR1 and CDR2 are MNHEY and SVGAGI. CDR3 DNA sequence: TGTGCCAGCAGTTACTCGGCCCGCCTCAATCAGCCCCAGCATTTT. Its protein is CASSYSARLNQPQHF.

V and J are TRBV6-5 and TRBJ2-7; the D is unclear. Trimming cost V 5 bases and J 0 bases, with 8 bases left between them. The CDR3 sequence is 13 residues long. Germline values: CDR1 MNHEY, CDR2 SVGAGI. In DNA, the CDR3 is TGTGCCAGCAGTCAGACGGGCTCCTACGAGCAGTACTTC. Protein sequence: CASSQTGSYEQYF.

V gene TRBV29-1 combines with J gene TRBJ2-1; D possibly corresponds to TRBD1 (5 bases). There are 14 residues in the CDR3. Trimming shortened V by 7 bases and J by 3 bases, and 16 bases separated the two germline ends. Germline V gene lookup returns CDR1 SQVTM and CDR2 ANQGSEA. This chain's CDR3 is CSADPQGIYNEQFF. The CDR3 DNA reads as TGCAGCGCCGATCCGCAGGGCATCTACAATGAGCAGTTCTTC.

CDR3 protein: CASSPQGPGGYGYTF. The CDR3 coding sequence is TGTGCCAGCAGCCCGCAAGGCCCTGGGGGCTATGGCTACACCTTC. This chain links TRBV7-8 with TRBJ1-2; possible D gene TRBD1, 5 bases. This CDR3 region has 15 residues. V lost 5 bases to trimming and J lost 4 bases, with 17 bases between them. CDR1 and CDR2 from the germline V gene are SGHVS and FQNEAQ.

V is TRBV11-3 and J is TRBJ2-3; D is uncertain. V lost 5 bases and J 2 bases, leaving 5 bases between the germline ends. Germline V gene data show CDR1 as SGHNT and CDR2 as YENEEA. The CDR3 is 12 amino acids. CDR3 sequence reads: CASSTITDTQYF. DNA for the CDR3: TGTGCCAGCAGCACTATCACAGATACGCAGTATTTT. Looking up the rest from reference TRBV11-3 and TRBJ2-3 gives the full variable domain: EAGVVQSPRYKIIEKKQPVAFWCNPISGHNTLYWYLQNLGQGPELLIRYENEEAVDDSQLPKDRFSAERLKGVDSTLKIQPAELGDSAVYLCASSTITDTQYFGPGTRLTVL.

The CDR3 sequence is CASSHGGYTGELFF. In DNA form, the CDR3 reads TGTGCCAGCAGCCACGGCGGATACACCGGGGAGCTGTTTTTT. The V and J genes are TRBV5-6 and TRBJ2-2; D is undetermined. The CDR3 has 14 amino acids. Trimming removed 4 bases at V and 3 bases at J, with 10 bases between. Germline-derived CDR1 and CDR2 are SGHDT and YYEEEE.

This clone was found a few times. The CDR3 region has the DNA TGCGCCAGCAGCGACCAGGACAGGGTCGGCTCCTACGAGCAGTACTTC. It specifies CASSDQDRVGSYEQYF. The chain employs TRBV5-1 and TRBJ2-7, with 8 bases aligning to TRBD1. With V trimmed by 4 bases and J by 0 bases, 9 bases remained unmatched. Germline values: CDR1 SGHRS, CDR2 YFSETQ. This CDR3 contains 16 residues.

The V gene is TRBV12-5, the J gene TRBJ1-3, with 7 bases matching TRBD1. This CDR3 is 14 amino acids long. Germline V gives CDR1 LGHNT, CDR2 FRNRAP. V shed 1 base, J shed 10 bases, and the junction held 7 bases outside the gene matches. Here the CDR3 reads CASGLATGLGTIYF. In DNA form, the CDR3 reads TGTGCTAGTGGTTTGGCGACAGGGTTAGGGACCATATATTTT. Full variable domain (missing parts from reference TRBV12-5 and TRBJ1-3): DARVTQTPRHKVTEMGQEVTMRCQPILGHNTVFWYRQTMMQGLELLAYFRNRAPLDDSGMPKDRFSAEMPDATLATLKIQPSEPRDSAVYFCASGLATGLGTIYFGEGSWLTVV.

V is TRBV7-8 and J is TRBJ2-7, with D possibly TRBD1 on 6 matching bases. The CDR3 is 13 residues long. Per the germline V gene, CDR1 is SGHVS and CDR2 is FQNEAQ. With 1 base removed from V and 5 bases from J, the gap between germline ends came to 9 bases. The CDR3: CASSLVDSHEQYF. In DNA form, the CDR3 reads TGTGCCAGCAGCTTAGTGGACAGCCACGAGCAGTACTTC.

This chain joins TRBV9 and TRBJ2-5, with 9 bases matching TRBD1. V shed 4 bases, J shed 5 bases, and the junction held 9 bases outside the gene matches. Germline CDR1 is SGDLS and CDR2 is YYNGEE. This CDR3 is built from 15 residues. The CDR3 reads CASSSIGQGRETQYF. The CDR3 region has the DNA TGTGCCAGCAGCAGTATAGGACAGGGGCGGGAGACCCAGTACTTC.

The chain employs TRBV7-2 and TRBJ2-5, with a tentative D call TRBD2 (6 bases). Germline loops: CDR1 SGHTA, CDR2 FQGNSA. Trimming pared 5 bases from V and 2 bases from J, leaving 15 bases between. The CDR3 runs 15 residues. CDR3 in amino acids: CASSLSVRGQETQYF. Here the CDR3 DNA reads TGTGCCAGCAGCCTATCGGTGCGGGGACAAGAGACCCAGTACTTC.